Below, 25 T cell receptor beta chains from the same sample are listed, as sequenced in a study of vaccination and CD4 T cells after COVID-19. The study sequenced cultured CD4+ T cell DNA using the Oncomine TCR Beta short-read assay. TCRdb reanalysed the PCR reads using MiXCR and keeps one entry per CDR3 protein. The table lists 20,000 to 25,000 distinct CDR3 sequences, 32% of them singletons. Indicated treatment: approximately 9-day PBMC culture with coronavirus spike peptide pools or control peptides (ViraFEST assay). Their specific antigens are unknown. Sequencing was performed on cultured CD4+ T cells from blood. The receptors here all came from a human donor with COVID-19.

The chain joins TRBV10-3 to TRBJ2-1; TRBD2 matches at 10 bases. This CDR3 has 14 residues. J lost 6 bases, V lost 8 bases, and 7 bases had no gene match. The germline gives CDR1 ENHRY, CDR2 SYGVKD. The CDR3 loop is CAIQAPSGGNEQFF. CDR3 nucleotide sequence: TGTGCCATCCAAGCACCTAGCGGGGGCAATGAGCAGTTCTTC.

A few counts support this clonotype. The chain links TRBV10-3 to TRBJ1-2, with D possibly matching TRBD1 (6 bases). V shed 10 bases and J shed 4 bases, with 13 bases lying between them. From germline, CDR1 is ENHRY and CDR2 SYGVKD. The CDR3 totals 12 residues. CDR3 residues: CATGAGAYGYTF. The DNA of the CDR3 is TGTGCCACAGGGGCAGGGGCCTATGGCTACACCTTC.

The chain employs TRBV21-1 and TRBJ2-5. TRBV21-1 is a pseudogene locus. The CDR3 has 15 residues. The CDR3: CASRSPTTLQETQYF. Written as DNA, the CDR3 is TGTGCCAGCAGGTCACCAACAACTCTCCAAGAGACCCAGTACTTC.

V usage is TRBV7-9 and J usage is TRBJ1-3; the D is unclear. V was trimmed by 5 bases and J by 1 base, leaving 3 bases between them. This CDR3 is built from 12 residues. Germline V CDR1 and CDR2: SEHNR, FQNEAQ (reference sequence). The CDR3 here is CASSPSGNTIYF. DNA for the CDR3: TGTGCCAGCAGCCCTTCTGGAAACACCATATATTTT.

V gene TRBV7-9 combines with J gene TRBJ2-3; D is possibly TRBD1 (5 bases). The CDR3 consists of 15 residues. Germline V gene lookup returns CDR1 SEHNR and CDR2 FQNEAQ (reference sequence). The V end was cut by 5 bases, the J end by 2 bases, with 14 bases between. CDR3 amino acids: CASSSSRGYTDTQYF. Here the CDR3 DNA reads TGTGCCAGCAGCAGTTCTAGGGGTTACACAGATACGCAGTATTTT.

This clonotype is medium-sized within its sample. The V and J genes are TRBV15 and TRBJ1-5; 9 nucleotides align to TRBD1. There are 14 residues in the CDR3. Germline V CDR1 and CDR2: LNHNV, YYDKDF (reference sequence). The J segment lost 7 bases and the V segment lost 5 bases, leaving 6 bases of the junction unmatched. CDR3 protein: CATSPDRGYQPQHF. The CDR3 DNA is TGTGCCACCAGCCCGGACAGGGGATACCAGCCCCAGCATTTT.

There are a few counts of this clonotype. The J gene is TRBJ1-3, the V gene TRBV10-1, with D possibly TRBD1 on 5 matching bases. V was shortened by 7 bases and J by 3 bases, with 22 bases between the two germline ends. The CDR3 has 17 amino acids. CDR1 and CDR2 (germline): WNHNN, SYGVQD (reference sequence). Here the CDR3 reads CASMAGRELLLGNTIYF. DNA of the CDR3: TGCGCCAGCATGGCGGGCAGGGAGCTTTTGCTTGGAAACACCATATATTTT.

This clonotype appeared a few times. Here the CDR3 reads CASTPTGYSYGYTF. In DNA form, the CDR3 reads TGTGCCAGCACCCCGACAGGGTACTCCTATGGCTACACCTTC. The chain carries TRBV7-2 and TRBJ1-2, with 7 positions matching TRBD1. The CDR3 spans 14 residues. The V segment lost 7 bases and the J segment 4 bases; nucleotides outside the gene matches: 9. Germline V lookup: CDR1 SGHTA, CDR2 FQGNSA.

The chain carries TRBV20-1 and TRBJ1-6; possible D gene TRBD1, 5 bases. Per germline, CDR1 DFQATT and CDR2 SNEGSKA (reference sequence). The length of the CDR3 is 15 residues. V lost 6 bases and J lost 5, with 17 bases in between. CDR3 amino acids: CSAARASGDNSPLHF. The CDR3 DNA sequence: TGCAGTGCGGCCAGGGCTTCGGGCGATAATTCACCCCTCCACTTT.

This clonotype has a handful of counts. The chain joins TRBV6-1 to TRBJ2-6; possibly TRBD1 or TRBD2 for D (5 bases each). In germline, CDR1 is MNHNS, CDR2 SASEGT. The CDR3 runs to 16 residues. The V end was cut by 7 bases, the J end by 4 bases, with 17 bases between. CDR3 protein: CASTPLSGDGANVLTF. In DNA form, the CDR3 reads TGTGCCAGCACCCCCTTATCCGGGGACGGGGCCAACGTCCTGACTTTC.

This chain connects TRBV27 to TRBJ2-6, with a possible D match to TRBD2 (6 bases). This CDR3 contains 16 residues. Deletions cut 6 bases from V and 1 base from J, with 13 bases between. Germline values: CDR1 MNHEY, CDR2 SMNVEV (reference sequence). CDR3 region: CASSNRGRSGANVLTF. CDR3 DNA sequence: TGTGCCAGCAGCAATCGAGGGAGGTCTGGGGCCAACGTCCTGACTTTC. Supplemented by reference TRBV27 and TRBJ2-6, the full variable domain reads EAQVTQNPRYLITVTGKKLTVTCSQNMNHEYMSWYRQDPGLGLRQIYYSMNVEVTDKGDVPEGYKVSRKEKRNFPLILESPSPNQTSLYFCASSNRGRSGANVLTFGAGSRLTVL.

This chain connects TRBV7-9 to TRBJ2-7; 7 nucleotides line up with TRBD1. The CDR3 is 20 amino acids. Per germline, CDR1 SEHNR and CDR2 FQNEAQ (reference sequence). V lost 4 bases to trimming and J lost 2 bases; unmatched junction nucleotides: 23. The CDR3 loop reads CASSSPMGAVPGQRTYEQYF. DNA of the CDR3: TGTGCCAGCAGCTCACCTATGGGAGCTGTTCCGGGACAGCGGACCTACGAGCAGTACTTC.

The chain carries TRBV20-1 and TRBJ2-5, with 10 positions matching TRBD2. This CDR3 is built from 16 residues. The germline V gene has CDR1 DFQATT and CDR2 SNEGSKA (reference sequence). J lost 3 bases, V lost 5 bases, and 12 bases had no gene match. The CDR3 loop reads CSAFLLAGALKETQYF. CDR3 nucleotides: TGCAGTGCTTTCCTTCTAGCGGGGGCCCTCAAAGAGACCCAGTACTTC.

A few counts support this clonotype. The chain has TRBV6-1 and TRBJ2-2, with TRBD1 matching over 9 bases. V lost 6 bases and J lost 6; bases outside the gene matches: 2. The CDR3 is 13 amino acids. The V gene's germline CDR1 is MNHNS and CDR2 SASEGT. CDR3 sequence reads: CASRDRGPGELFF. The CDR3 DNA follows: TGTGCCAGCAGGGACAGGGGACCCGGGGAGCTGTTTTTT.

The chain joins TRBV12-3 or TRBV12-4 to TRBJ2-4; D tentatively fits TRBD1 or TRBD2 (5 bases each). V lost 3 bases to trimming and J lost 8 bases, with 11 bases between them. The CDR3 runs to 13 residues. The CDR3 spells CASSLGTGDIQYF. DNA of the CDR3: TGTGCCAGCAGTTTGGGGACCGGCGACATTCAGTACTTC.

This clonotype was seen a handful of times. V is TRBV9 and J is TRBJ1-5; 7 positions match TRBD1. Germline CDR1 SGDLS, CDR2 YYNGEE. This CDR3 has 14 amino acids. The J segment lost 3 bases and the V segment lost 7 bases, leaving 7 bases of the junction unmatched. This CDR3 reads CASATGVNNQPQHF. The DNA of the CDR3 is TGTGCCAGCGCAACAGGGGTGAACAATCAGCCCCAGCATTTT.

This clonotype was recorded a few times. V is TRBV7-9 and J is TRBJ2-7, with D uncertain. CDR1 SEHNR and CDR2 FQNEAQ come from the germline V gene (reference sequence). This CDR3 is built from 14 residues. With 6 bases removed from V and 5 bases from J, the gap between germline ends came to 17 bases. The CDR3 DNA reads TGTGCCAGCAGTGTAAGCGTGACGTCCCACGAGCAGTACTTC. This codes for CASSVSVTSHEQYF.

This clonotype was detected a few times. The genes are TRBV20-1 and TRBJ1-6; D is unresolved. The CDR3 contains 15 residues. Germline CDR1 is DFQATT and CDR2 is SNEGSKA (reference sequence). Trimming took 1 base from V and 0 from J, leaving 7 bases between them. CDR3 nucleotides: TGCAGTGCTAGAGGGACTGTCTCCTATAATTCACCCCTCCACTTT. Translating gives CSARGTVSYNSPLHF.

This clonotype turned up a few times. The chain combines TRBV7-9 with TRBJ2-5; weak D call: TRBD1 (5 bases). Germline V gene lookup returns CDR1 SEHNR and CDR2 FQNEAQ (reference sequence). Trimming cost V 2 bases and J 1 base, with 11 bases left between them. The CDR3 contains 15 residues. CDR3 coding DNA: TGTGCCAGCAGCTTACAGGGCTTCGGCCAAGAGACCCAGTACTTC. Translation gives CASSLQGFGQETQYF.

The table lists this clonotype with a few counts. This chain uses TRBV19 with TRBJ2-5, with D tentatively TRBD1 or TRBD2 (5 bases each). V lost 5 bases and J 3 bases, leaving 16 bases between the germline ends. Germline CDR1 is LNHDA and CDR2 is SQIVND (reference sequence). This CDR3 region has 15 residues. The CDR3 spells CASSSLGASKETQYF. The CDR3 DNA is TGTGCCAGTAGTTCTCTCGGGGCCTCCAAAGAGACCCAGTACTTC.

This rearrangement joins TRBV7-2 to TRBJ1-2; 7 bases map to TRBD1. The V and J ends lost 5 bases and 2 bases, in that order; junction bases with no gene match: 2. CDR1 and CDR2 from the germline V gene are SGHTA and FQGNSA. This CDR3 contains 13 residues. For the CDR3, the DNA is TGTGCCAGCAGCCGAGGGGGCAACTATGGCTACACCTTC. This codes for CASSRGGNYGYTF.

This clonotype has just one count. This chain's CDR3 is CASSLALGELFF. CDR3 bases: TGTGCCAGCAGCTTGGCCTTAGGGGAGCTGTTTTTT. V and J are TRBV7-9 and TRBJ2-2; the D is unclear. V was cut by 3 bases and J by 8 bases, with 7 bases left in between. The CDR3 covers 12 residues. CDR1 is SEHNR, CDR2 FQNEAQ, per germline (reference sequence).

This clonotype appeared a few times. J is TRBJ2-3 and V is TRBV30; D not certain. CDR1 and CDR2 from the germline V gene are GTSNPN and SVGIG (reference sequence). The CDR3 spans 11 residues. V shed 2 bases and J shed 4 bases, with 4 bases lying between them. The CDR3 sequence is CAWSPADTQYF. CDR3 DNA sequence: TGTGCCTGGAGTCCCGCAGATACGCAGTATTTT.

The chain combines TRBV28 with TRBJ1-2; D ambiguous. From germline, CDR1 is MDHEN and CDR2 SYDVKM. The CDR3 has 15 amino acids. Deletions cut 5 bases from V and 4 bases from J, with 17 bases between. The CDR3 protein is CASSLGLNLGYGYTF. As DNA, the CDR3 is TGTGCCAGCAGTCTCGGACTCAACCTAGGCTATGGCTACACCTTC.

This clonotype was picked up a small number of times. The DNA of the CDR3 is TGTGCCAGCAGACAGGGGCGGCTGGGGGACACTGAAGCTTTCTTT. Translated, it gives CASRQGRLGDTEAFF. The chain carries TRBV6-1 and TRBJ1-1; 7 nucleotides line up with TRBD1. The CDR3 contains 15 residues. The germline V gene encodes CDR1 MNHNS and CDR2 SASEGT. The V and J ends lost 6 bases and 3 bases, in that order; junction bases with no gene match: 10.